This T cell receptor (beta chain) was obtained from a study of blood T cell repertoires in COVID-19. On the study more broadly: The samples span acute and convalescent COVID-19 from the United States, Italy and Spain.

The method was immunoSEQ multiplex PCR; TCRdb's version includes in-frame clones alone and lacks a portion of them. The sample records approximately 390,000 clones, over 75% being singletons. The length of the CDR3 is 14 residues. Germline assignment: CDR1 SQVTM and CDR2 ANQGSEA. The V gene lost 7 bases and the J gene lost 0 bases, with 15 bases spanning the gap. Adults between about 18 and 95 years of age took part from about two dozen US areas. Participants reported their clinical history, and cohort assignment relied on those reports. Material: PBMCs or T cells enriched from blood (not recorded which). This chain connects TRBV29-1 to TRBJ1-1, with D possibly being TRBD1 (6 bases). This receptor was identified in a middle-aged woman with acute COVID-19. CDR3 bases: TGCAGCGCCCGACAGGCTACCATGAACACTGAAGCTTTCTTT. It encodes CSARQATMNTEAFF.